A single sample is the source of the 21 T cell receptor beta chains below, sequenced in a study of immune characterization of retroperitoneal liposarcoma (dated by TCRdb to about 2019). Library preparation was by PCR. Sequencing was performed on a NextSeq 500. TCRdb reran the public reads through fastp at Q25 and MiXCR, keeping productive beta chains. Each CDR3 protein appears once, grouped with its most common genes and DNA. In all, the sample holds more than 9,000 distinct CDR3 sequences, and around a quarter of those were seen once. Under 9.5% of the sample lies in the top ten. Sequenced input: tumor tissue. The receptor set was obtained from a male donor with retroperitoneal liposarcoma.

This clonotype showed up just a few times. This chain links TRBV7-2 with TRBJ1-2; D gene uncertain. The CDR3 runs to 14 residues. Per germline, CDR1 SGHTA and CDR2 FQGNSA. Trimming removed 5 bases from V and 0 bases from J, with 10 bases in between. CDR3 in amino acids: CASSHSGANYGYTF. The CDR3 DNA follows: TGTGCCAGCAGCCACTCGGGCGCTAACTATGGCTACACCTTC.

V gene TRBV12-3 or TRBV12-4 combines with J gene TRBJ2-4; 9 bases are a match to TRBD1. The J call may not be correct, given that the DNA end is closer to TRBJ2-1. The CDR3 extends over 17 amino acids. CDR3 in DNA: TGTGCCAGCAGTCCCCGGGGGACAGGGTTAGCCAAAAACATTCAGTTCTTC. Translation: CASSPRGTGLAKNIQFF.

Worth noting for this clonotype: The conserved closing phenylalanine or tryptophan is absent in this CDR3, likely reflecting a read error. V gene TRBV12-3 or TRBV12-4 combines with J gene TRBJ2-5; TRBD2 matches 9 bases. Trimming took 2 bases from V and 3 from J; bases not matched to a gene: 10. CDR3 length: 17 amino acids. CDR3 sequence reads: CASSLSALAGAEETQYP. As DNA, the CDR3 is TGTGCCAGCAGTTTATCTGCTTTAGCGGGGGCCGAAGAGACCCAGTACCCC.

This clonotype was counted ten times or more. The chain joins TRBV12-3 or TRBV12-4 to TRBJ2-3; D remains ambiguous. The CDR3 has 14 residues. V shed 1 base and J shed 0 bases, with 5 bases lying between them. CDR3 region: CASSLEASTDTQYF. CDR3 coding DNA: TGTGCCAGCAGTTTAGAGGCTAGCACAGATACGCAGTATTTT.

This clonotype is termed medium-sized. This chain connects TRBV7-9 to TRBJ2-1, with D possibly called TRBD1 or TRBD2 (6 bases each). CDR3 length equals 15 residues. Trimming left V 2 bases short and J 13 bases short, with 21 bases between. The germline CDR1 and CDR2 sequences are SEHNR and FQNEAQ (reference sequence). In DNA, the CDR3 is TGTGCCAGCAGCTTAATTTCCGGGGGCGGGGAGACCCAGTTCTTC. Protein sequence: CASSLISGGGETQFF.

This CDR3 reads CAAIRLDGEAFF. In DNA form, the CDR3 reads TGTGCCGCAATTAGACTGGACGGTGAAGCTTTCTTT. V and J are TRBV6-1 and TRBJ1-1, with D uncertain. Trimming stripped 11 bases from V and 7 bases from J, with 17 bases between. Germline CDR1 reads MNHNS; CDR2 reads SASEGT. CDR3 length: 12 residues.

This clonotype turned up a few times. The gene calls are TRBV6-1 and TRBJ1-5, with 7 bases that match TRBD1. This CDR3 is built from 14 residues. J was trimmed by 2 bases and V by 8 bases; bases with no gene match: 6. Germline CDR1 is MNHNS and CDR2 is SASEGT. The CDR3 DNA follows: TGTGCCAGCGATCAGGGGGTCGGCAATCAGCCCCAGCATTTT. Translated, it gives CASDQGVGNQPQHF.

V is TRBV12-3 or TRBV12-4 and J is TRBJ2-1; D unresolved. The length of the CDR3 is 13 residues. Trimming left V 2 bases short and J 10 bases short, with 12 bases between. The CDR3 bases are TGTGCCAGCAGTTTACTGGGCAGCTACGAGCAGTTCTTC. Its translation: CASSLLGSYEQFF.

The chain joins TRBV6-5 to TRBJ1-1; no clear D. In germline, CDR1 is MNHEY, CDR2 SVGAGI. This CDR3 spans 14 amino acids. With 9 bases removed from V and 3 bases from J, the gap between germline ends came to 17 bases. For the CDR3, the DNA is TGTGCCAGTCTTGCTAGAGGGTTGGACACTGAAGCTTTCTTT. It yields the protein CASLARGLDTEAFF.

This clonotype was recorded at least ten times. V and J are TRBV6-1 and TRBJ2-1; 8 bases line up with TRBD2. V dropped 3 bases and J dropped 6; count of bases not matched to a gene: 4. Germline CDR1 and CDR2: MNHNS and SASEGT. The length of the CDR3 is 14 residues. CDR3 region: CASSESGGVNEQFF. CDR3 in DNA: TGTGCCAGCAGTGAGAGCGGGGGTGTCAATGAGCAGTTCTTC.

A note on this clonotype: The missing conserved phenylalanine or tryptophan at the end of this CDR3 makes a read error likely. In DNA, the CDR3 is TGTGCCAGCAGCGTCAAGGGGGGCGTGGGCGAGCAGTTCTGC. Translation: CASSVKGGVGEQFC. The rearrangement uses TRBV7-3 and TRBJ2-5; D could derive from TRBD1 or TRBD2 (6 bases each). The last part of the DNA fits TRBJ2-1 better; the J call may be wrong. CDR1 is SGHTA, CDR2 FQGTGA, per germline. This CDR3 spans 14 amino acids.

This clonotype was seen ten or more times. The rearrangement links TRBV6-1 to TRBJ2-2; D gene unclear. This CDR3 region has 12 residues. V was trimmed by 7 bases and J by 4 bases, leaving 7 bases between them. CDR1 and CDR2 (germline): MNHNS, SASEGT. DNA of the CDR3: TGTGCCAGCATGGGTTTCACCGGGGAGCTGTTTTTT. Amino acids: CASMGFTGELFF.

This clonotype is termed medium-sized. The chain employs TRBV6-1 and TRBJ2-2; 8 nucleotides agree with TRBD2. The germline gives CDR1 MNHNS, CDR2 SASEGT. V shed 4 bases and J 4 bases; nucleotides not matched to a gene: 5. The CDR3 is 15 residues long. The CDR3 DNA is TGTGCCAGCAGTGCCCGGGGGGGCGGCACCGGGGAGCTGTTTTTT. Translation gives CASSARGGGTGELFF.

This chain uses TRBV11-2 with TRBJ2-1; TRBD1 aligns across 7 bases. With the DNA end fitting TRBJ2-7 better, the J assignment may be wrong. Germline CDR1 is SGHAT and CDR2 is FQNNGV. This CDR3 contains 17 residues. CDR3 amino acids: CASSPWTGGLSYNEQYF. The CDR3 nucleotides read TGTGCCAGCAGCCCGTGGACAGGCGGTCTCTCCTACAATGAGCAGTACTTC.

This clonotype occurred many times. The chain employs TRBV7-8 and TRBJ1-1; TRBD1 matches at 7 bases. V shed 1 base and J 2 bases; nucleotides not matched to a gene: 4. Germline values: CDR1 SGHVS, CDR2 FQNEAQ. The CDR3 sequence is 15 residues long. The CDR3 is CASSLGGTANTEAFF. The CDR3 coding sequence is TGTGCCAGCAGCTTAGGGGGGACAGCAAACACTGAAGCTTTCTTT.

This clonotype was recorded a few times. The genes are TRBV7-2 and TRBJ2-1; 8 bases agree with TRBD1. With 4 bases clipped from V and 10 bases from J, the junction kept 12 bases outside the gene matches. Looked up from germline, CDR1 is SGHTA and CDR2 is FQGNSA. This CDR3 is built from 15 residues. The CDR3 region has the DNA TGTGCCAGCAGCTCGATGGACAGGGCCCAAGACGAGCAGTTCTTC. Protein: CASSSMDRAQDEQFF.

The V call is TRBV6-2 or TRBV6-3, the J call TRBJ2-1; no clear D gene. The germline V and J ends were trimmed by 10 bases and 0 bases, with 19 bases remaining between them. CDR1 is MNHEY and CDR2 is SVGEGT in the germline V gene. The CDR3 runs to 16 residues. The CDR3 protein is CANLPPSRPSYNEQFF. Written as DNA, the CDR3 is TGTGCCAACCTACCCCCGTCGCGTCCCTCCTACAATGAGCAGTTCTTC.

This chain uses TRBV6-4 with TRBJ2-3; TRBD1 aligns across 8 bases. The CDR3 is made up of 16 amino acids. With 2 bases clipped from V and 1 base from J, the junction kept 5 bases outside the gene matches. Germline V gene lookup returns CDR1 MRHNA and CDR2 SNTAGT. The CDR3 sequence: CASSDQTGGGTDTQYF. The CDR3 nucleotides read TGTGCCAGCAGTGACCAAACAGGGGGAGGCACAGATACGCAGTATTTT.

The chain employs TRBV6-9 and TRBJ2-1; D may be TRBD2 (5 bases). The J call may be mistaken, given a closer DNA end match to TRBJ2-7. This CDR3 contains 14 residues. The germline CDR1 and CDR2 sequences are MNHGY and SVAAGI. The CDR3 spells CASSRGRAPYEQYF. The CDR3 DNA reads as TGTGCCAGCAGCCGGGGTCGGGCCCCCTACGAGCAGTACTTC.

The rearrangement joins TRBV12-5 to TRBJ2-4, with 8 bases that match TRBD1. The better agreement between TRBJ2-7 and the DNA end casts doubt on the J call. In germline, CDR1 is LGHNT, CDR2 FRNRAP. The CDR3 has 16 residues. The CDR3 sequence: CASGHGQGPLRAEQYF. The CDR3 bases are TGTGCTAGTGGTCATGGACAGGGTCCGTTAAGGGCCGAGCAGTACTTC.

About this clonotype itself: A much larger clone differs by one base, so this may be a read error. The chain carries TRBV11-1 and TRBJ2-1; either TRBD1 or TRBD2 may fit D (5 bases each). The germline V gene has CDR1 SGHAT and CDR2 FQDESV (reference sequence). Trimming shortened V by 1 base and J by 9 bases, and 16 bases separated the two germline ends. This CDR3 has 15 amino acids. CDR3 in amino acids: CASSLVWGPGTEQFF. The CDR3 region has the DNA TGTGCCAGCAGCTTAGTATGGGGACCAGGCACTGAGCAGTTCTTC.